Presented here are 18 T cell receptor beta chains from one specimen sequenced in a study of cytomegalovirus exposure and HLA in healthy donors. The PCR employed 60 Vbeta primers together with 13 Jbeta primers. The table came from immunoSEQ multiplex PCR; TCRdb's copy has only in-frame clones and leaves some out. The sample consists of 120,000 to 150,000 clones, around 79% of them appearing once. Sequencing input: PBMCs. The receptors derive from a man aged 35 to 55 in good health and CMV-seropositive.

This rearrangement joins TRBV18 to TRBJ1-5, with 10 positions matching TRBD1. The CDR3 is 14 amino acids. The germline V gene has CDR1 KGHSH and CDR2 LQKENI. V lost 4 bases and J lost 4; bases outside the gene matches: 1. CDR3 in amino acids: CASSRTGGNQPQHF. The CDR3 DNA reads TGTGCCAGCTCACGGACAGGGGGAAATCAGCCCCAGCATTTT.

V usage is TRBV6-1 and J usage is TRBJ1-2; D might be TRBD1 (5 bases). This CDR3 region has 13 residues. The germline V gene has CDR1 MNHNS and CDR2 SASEGT. V was cut by 6 bases and J by 8 bases, with 16 bases left in between. The CDR3 protein is CASSASGYNGYTF. DNA for the CDR3: TGTGCCAGCAGCGCCTCAGGGTATAACGGCTACACCTTC.

The chain joins TRBV19 to TRBJ2-2; possible D gene TRBD1, 5 bases. The CDR3 contains 14 residues. V lost 3 bases and J 5 bases, leaving 10 bases between the germline ends. Per the germline V gene, CDR1 is LNHDA and CDR2 is SQIVND (reference sequence). The CDR3 is CASSIPGITGELFF. The CDR3 DNA follows: TGTGCCAGTAGTATTCCAGGGATTACCGGGGAGCTGTTTTTT. Supplemented by reference TRBV19 and TRBJ2-2, the full variable domain reads DGGITQSPKYLFRKEGQNVTLSCEQNLNHDAMYWYRQDPGQGLRLIYYSQIVNDFQKGDIAEGYSVSREKKESFPLTVTSAQKNPTAFYLCASSIPGITGELFFGEGSRLTVL.

This clone occurred once. The genes are TRBV6-1 and TRBJ1-2; 8 bases map to TRBD1. The CDR3 is 16 residues long. Losses at the gene ends were 0 bases for V and 4 bases for J; bases not matched to a gene: 7. Per germline, CDR1 MNHNS and CDR2 SASEGT. The CDR3 loop is CASSEAAAGGIYGYTF. The CDR3, as DNA: TGTGCCAGCAGTGAAGCGGCGGCAGGGGGCATCTATGGCTACACCTTC.

The gene calls are TRBV6-1 and TRBJ1-2, with D uncertain. CDR3 size: 13 residues. V lost 0 bases to trimming and J lost 3 bases, with 5 bases between them. The V gene's germline CDR1 is MNHNS and CDR2 SASEGT. The CDR3 loop is CASSEARYYGYTF. The DNA of the CDR3 is TGTGCCAGCAGTGAAGCTCGGTACTATGGCTACACCTTC.

The rearrangement links TRBV6-5 to TRBJ2-1; 12 bases match TRBD2. With V trimmed by 4 bases and J by 6 bases, 7 bases remained unmatched. Germline loops: CDR1 MNHEY, CDR2 SVGAGI. CDR3 size: 16 residues. The DNA of the CDR3 is TGTGCCAGCAGTTCCCCGACTAGCGGGAGTGGCAATGAGCAGTTCTTC. This translates into CASSSPTSGSGNEQFF.

CDR3 sequence: CASGGQLNTEAFF. CDR3 in DNA: TGTGCCAGCGGCGGACAGTTGAACACTGAAGCTTTCTTT. The V and J genes are TRBV27 and TRBJ1-1; D is perhaps TRBD1 (6 bases). The germline V gene has CDR1 MNHEY and CDR2 SMNVEV (reference sequence). Trimming took off 8 bases at V and 0 bases at J, with 10 bases between the two ends. The length of the CDR3 is 13 residues.

This rearrangement joins TRBV2 to TRBJ2-5, with D possibly TRBD1 on 5 matching bases. The CDR3 has 14 residues. V lost 4 bases and J 1 base, leaving 10 bases between the germline ends. Germline V lookup: CDR1 SNHLY, CDR2 FYNNEI. CDR3 DNA sequence: TGTGCCAGCAGTGTTGACAGATCCCAAGAGACCCAGTACTTC. Protein product: CASSVDRSQETQYF.

The genes are TRBV30 and TRBJ2-1; 9 positions agree with TRBD2. The V segment lost 7 bases and the J segment 7 bases; nucleotides outside the gene matches: 11. There are 14 residues in the CDR3. Germline V gives CDR1 GTSNPN, CDR2 SVGIG (reference sequence). The DNA of the CDR3 is TGTGCCTCCGGCGGCGGGAGGGCCGGGAATGAGCAGTTCTTC. Residues: CASGGGRAGNEQFF.

The chain employs TRBV18 and TRBJ2-2; 7 bases are shared with TRBD1. In germline, CDR1 is KGHSH, CDR2 LQKENI. The J segment lost 2 bases and the V segment lost 6 bases, leaving 9 bases of the junction unmatched. The CDR3 loop spans 16 amino acids. The CDR3 spells CASSRGQRENTGELFF. The CDR3 coding sequence is TGTGCCAGCTCCCGGGGACAGAGAGAAAACACCGGGGAGCTGTTTTTT.

V gene TRBV6-4 combines with J gene TRBJ2-3, with 9 nucleotides matching TRBD1. Losses at the gene ends were 4 bases for V and 2 bases for J; bases not matched to a gene: 1. The germline V gene has CDR1 MRHNA and CDR2 SNTAGT. The CDR3 contains 14 residues. The CDR3 loop is CASSGTGDTDTQYF. CDR3 DNA: TGTGCCAGCAGTGGGACAGGGGACACAGATACGCAGTATTTT.

The chain employs TRBV7-9 and TRBJ1-1; TRBD1 matches at 10 bases. The CDR3 spans 15 residues. With V trimmed by 4 bases and J by 6 bases, 8 bases remained unmatched. Germline V gene lookup returns CDR1 SEHNR and CDR2 FQNEAQ (reference sequence). The CDR3 reads CASSSYRDRGAEAFF. The CDR3 DNA sequence: TGTGCCAGCAGCTCGTACCGGGACAGGGGTGCTGAAGCTTTCTTT. Full variable domain (rest looked up from reference TRBV7-9 and TRBJ1-1): DTGVSQNPRHKITKRGQNVTFRCDPISEHNRLYWYRQTLGQGPEFLTYFQNEAQLEKSRLLSDRFSAERPKGSFSTLEIQRTEQGDSAMYLCASSSYRDRGAEAFFGQGTRLTVV.

This clone was seen more than once but under ten times. The V and J genes are TRBV6-6 and TRBJ2-1; D is undetermined. Germline lookup yields CDR1 MNHNY and CDR2 SVGAGI (reference sequence). Trimming removed 2 bases at V and 9 bases at J, with 11 bases between. This CDR3 region has 13 residues. Here the CDR3 DNA reads TGTGCCAGCAGTTACCACGCCTTGAGTGAGCAGTTCTTC. Its protein product is CASSYHALSEQFF.

The chain joins TRBV5-4 to TRBJ2-5; no firm D call. CDR3 length: 13 residues. In germline, CDR1 is SGHNT, CDR2 YYREEE (reference sequence). Trimming shortened V by 4 bases and J by 5 bases, and 12 bases separated the two germline ends. CDR3 DNA sequence: TGTGCCAGCAGCCGGTCCGGCGGTGAGACCCAGTACTTC. It specifies CASSRSGGETQYF.

The chain uses TRBV6-1 and TRBJ1-1; a weak D match, TRBD1 (6 bases). Trimming shortened V by 1 base and J by 4 bases, and 13 bases separated the two germline ends. Germline assignment: CDR1 MNHNS and CDR2 SASEGT. The CDR3 sequence is 15 residues long. CDR3 loop: CASSEGRGSVTEAFF. CDR3 nucleotide sequence: TGTGCCAGCAGTGAAGGCAGGGGTTCGGTCACTGAAGCTTTCTTT.

This clone is a singleton in its sample. The CDR3 sequence is CSGGTGTGTGELFF. Written as DNA, the CDR3 is TGTTCCGGCGGGACCGGGACAGGGACCGGGGAGCTGTTTTTT. V and J are TRBV7-9 and TRBJ2-2; 9 positions match TRBD1. Germline CDR1 and CDR2: SEHNR and FQNEAQ (reference sequence). The CDR3 is 14 residues long.

The table lists this clone with a count of one. The chain couples TRBV5-6 to TRBJ1-6; 9 bases match TRBD1. Germline V gene data show CDR1 as SGHDT and CDR2 as YYEEEE. The CDR3 contains 16 residues. J was trimmed by 7 bases and V by 2 bases; bases with no gene match: 7. DNA for the CDR3: TGTGCCAGCAGCTTCCCACAGGGGGCTAAAAATTCACCCCTCCACTTT. This encodes CASSFPQGAKNSPLHF.

The rearrangement links TRBV5-1 to TRBJ2-5; D is possibly TRBD1 (6 bases). This CDR3 spans 14 amino acids. V was shortened by 4 bases and J by 5 bases, with 15 bases between the two germline ends. The V gene's germline CDR1 is SGHRS and CDR2 YFSETQ. CDR3 sequence (DNA): TGCGCCAGCAGCCCGCAGGGGTTTACGGAGACCCAGTACTTC. Translating gives CASSPQGFTETQYF.